The present entry profiles one T cell receptor beta chain with its context. Repertoires were generated with immunoSEQ multiplex PCR, while TCRdb's copy carries only in-frame clones and drops some. The sample contains roughly 100,000 clones, 75% to 95% of which appear only once. The data originate from a study of T cell changes during pregnancy in multiple sclerosis. CDR1 is DFQATT, CDR2 SNEGSKA, per germline (reference sequence). The CDR3 is 11 amino acids. Trimming shortened V by 4 bases and J by 5 bases, and 7 bases separated the two germline ends. The V call is TRBV20-1, the J call TRBJ2-3; weak D call: TRBD1 (6 bases). The material was peripheral blood, obtained in the second trimester of pregnancy. The clonotype was recovered from a female donor with multiple sclerosis, enrolled in a pregnancy study. CDR3 sequence: CSAIGGDTQYF. CDR3 sequence (DNA): TGCAGTGCTATAGGGGGAGATACGCAGTATTTT.